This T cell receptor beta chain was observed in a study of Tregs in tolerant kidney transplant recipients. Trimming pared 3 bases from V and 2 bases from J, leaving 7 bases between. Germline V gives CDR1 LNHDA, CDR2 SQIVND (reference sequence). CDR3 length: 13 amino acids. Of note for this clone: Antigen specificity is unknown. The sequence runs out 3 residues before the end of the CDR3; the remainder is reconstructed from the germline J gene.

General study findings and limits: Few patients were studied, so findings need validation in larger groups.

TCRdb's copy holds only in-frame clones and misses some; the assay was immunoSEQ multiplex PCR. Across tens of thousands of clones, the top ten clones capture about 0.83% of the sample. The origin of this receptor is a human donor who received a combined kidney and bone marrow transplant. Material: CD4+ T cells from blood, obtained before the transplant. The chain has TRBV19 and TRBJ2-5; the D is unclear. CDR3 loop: CASSIGVQETQYF. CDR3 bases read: TGTGCCAGTAGTATCGGTGTTCAAGAGACC.